The clone carrying this T cell receptor (gamma chain) is medium-sized. Both TRG and TRD chains were sequenced from each sorted sample. TCRdb re-called the multiplex PCR reads through CATT. Of about 26,000 gamma-chain clones in the sample, less than 3.5% are singletons; the top ten hold roughly 30%. Trimming at V came to 4 bases and at J to 0 bases, leaving 0 bases not matched to a gene. Per the germline V gene, CDR1 is EGSTGY and CDR2 is YDSYTSSV. CDR3 size: 12 residues. This entry comes from a study of γδ T cells in repeated Plasmodium falciparum infection. Vgamma9/Vdelta2+ and Vdelta2-negative gammadelta T cells were flow-sorted from PBMC for bulk sequencing.

V gene TRGV4 combines with J gene TRGJ1 or TRGJ2. This receptor was obtained from a pool of human donors (malaria-infected and uninfected, not separated). Input material: gamma-delta T cells from blood. The CDR3 DNA reads TGTGCCACCTGGGAGAATTATTATAAGAAACTCTTT. Amino acid sequence: CATWENYYKKLF.